This T cell receptor beta chain is drawn from a study of CXCR4 blockade with PD-1 therapy in pancreatic cancer (dated by TCRdb to 2018 to 2020). Context from the whole study: The study analyzed resected pancreatic ductal adenocarcinoma using both multiplex immunohistochemistry and TCRbeta immunosequencing, alongside ex vivo slice culture that tested PD-1 and CXCR4 blockade. To assess intratumoral heterogeneity, two geographically distinct regions from each of roughly six tumors were TCR-sequenced.

The junction shows trimming of 1 base on V and 0 bases on J, plus 6 bases between the germline ends. Sequences KGHSH (CDR1) and LQKENI (CDR2) are obtained from the germline V gene. From its cysteine to its phenylalanine, the CDR3 spans 14 amino acids. The DNA shown is the 42-base CDR3, in frame from base 1. The archived tumor blocks came from patients who had not received neoadjuvant therapy before resection. The preserved-tissue arm of the study used 30 to 35 surgical resection samples from about 24 previously untreated pancreatic ductal adenocarcinoma patients. For the resection arm, ten 5-micron curls of FFPE tumor adjacent to the multiplex immunohistochemistry slide were used for DNA extraction. Using the immunoSEQ Assay at Adaptive Biotechnologies, the researchers immunosequenced TCRbeta CDR3 regions from the extracted DNA. The authors processed their data as follows. To measure the absolute abundance of each unique TCRbeta CDR3, the sequences were collapsed and filtered. Clonality was calculated as 1 minus Pielou's evenness, using only productive in-frame rearrangements. Regional overlap was evaluated by tracking the top 100 nucleotide rearrangements across paired samples, and paired versus unrelated samples were compared using the Morisita index. The immunoSEQ Rearrangement Details tool was used to assess convergence of nucleotide rearrangements onto identical amino acid sequences. The clones in this table, taken by TCRdb from immuneACCESS, are in-frame only. Not every clone is retained; where verified, under half of the shortfall comes from an unresolved V gene, and the cause of the rest is unknown. The V and J calls and clone size are taken from that table; D and trimming were inferred from the DNA. The sample includes roughly 15,000 clones, with around 70% observed a single time. The top ten clones comprise 5.5% to 6% of the sample.

Notes on this clone: Its antigen remains undetermined. No much larger clone is present one base from it, and per-base qualities are unavailable.

Points the paper makes about the study in general: A strong correlation was found between amino acid clone frequency and the number of distinct nucleotide rearrangements encoding each amino acid clone, suggesting convergent selection by common tumor antigens. Only TCRbeta chains were sequenced, so true antigen-specificity overlap of convergent dominant clones remained unconfirmed pending paired alpha-beta single-cell sequencing. Tumors showed clonal expansion, with mean productive clonality approximately 0.14 versus 0.053 in healthy blood, but clonality did not correlate with survival.

Sequenced input: tumor tissue. This TCR was recovered from a human donor with pancreatic ductal adenocarcinoma. The V and J genes are TRBV18 and TRBJ1-1; there is no confident call for the D gene. The CDR3 reads as follows: CASSPLQMNTEAFF. The DNA reads TGTGCCAGCTCACCACTGCAAATGAACACTGAAGCTTTCTTT.